This TCR beta chain was found in a study of OX40 agonist ivuxolimab in advanced cancers. On the study more broadly: Patients were treated with intravenous ivuxolimab, dosed at 0.01 to 10 mg/kg and infused every 2 weeks.

The method was immunoSEQ multiplex PCR; TCRdb's version includes in-frame clones alone and lacks a portion of them. The sample carries 50,000 to 75,000 clones, around 87% recorded once. About this clone: Its antigen is still unknown.

Trimming cost V 8 bases and J 0 bases, with 10 bases left between them. Germline V gives CDR1 LNHNV, CDR2 YYDKDF (reference sequence). The CDR3 is 14 residues long. General study findings and limits: Some nonresponders also had low normalized T-cell clonal expansion.

Exclusion of a patient followed from autoimmune disease history or systemic immunosuppression. Samples of blood were obtained at baseline, on cycle 4 day 1, and on cycle 7 day 1. This specimen was CD4+ or CD8+ T cells sorted from blood, taken in a trial of the OX40 agonist ivuxolimab. The clonotype was recovered from an adult with an advanced solid tumor such as melanoma, head and neck, liver or kidney cancer. The chain links TRBV15 to TRBJ2-2; the D gene is possibly TRBD2 (7 bases). CDR3 residues: CATGGGPNTGELFF. DNA for the CDR3: TGTGCCACCGGCGGGGGCCCGAACACCGGGGAGCTGTTTTTT.